This T cell receptor beta chain originates from a study of blood T cell repertoires in COVID-19. Study-level information: PBMCs, B-cell-depleted T cells, or T cells were the source of the cDNA or gDNA that made up the material.

This CDR3 region has 20 residues. The ends lost 2 bases at V and 4 bases at J; junction bases unmatched: 17. TCRdb keeps only in-frame clones here, not all; method: immunoSEQ multiplex PCR. The sample contains 75,000 to 90,000 clones, 80% to 90% of which appear only once. This chain connects TRBV23-1 to TRBJ2-5; TRBD2 matches 12 bases. TRBV23-1 is an ORF; its function is uncertain. The clonotype was recovered from a man of 80 years or more with acute or convalescent COVID-19. Sequencing was performed on peripheral blood. CDR3 residues: CASSQKFSGASGGEGETQYF. Here the CDR3 DNA reads TGCGCCAGCAGTCAAAAATTCTCGGGAGCTAGCGGGGGGGAGGGAGAGACCCAGTACTTC.